The sequence of this T cell receptor beta chain was determined in a study of lung T cells in sarcoidosis with Löfgren's syndrome. Study-level background: Analyses focused on Löfgren's syndrome patients. Study conclusions and caveats: Paired TRAV12-1/TRBV2 TCRs showed CDR3 homology and preferential pairing. Multiple Löfgren's syndrome patients reportedly shared TRAV12-1 and TRBV2 CDR3 motifs, suggesting public CD4+ TCRs.

Losses at the gene ends were 5 bases for V and 5 bases for J; bases not matched to a gene: 11. The CDR3 runs 14 residues. Germline V lookup: CDR1 DFQATT, CDR2 SNEGSKA (reference sequence). TCRdb reanalysed the reads using MiXCR and keeps one entry per CDR3 protein. The table shows about 19,000 distinct CDR3 sequences, with around 20% occurring only once. Remarks on this clonotype: Its antigen is undetermined. A much larger clone is a single base away; this may be a read error.

The chain combines TRBV20-1 with TRBJ2-5; 7 nucleotides line up with TRBD2. Input material: CD4+ T cells from bronchoalveolar lavage. The TCR sequence derives from a human donor with sarcoidosis (Löfgren's syndrome or another form), or a control subject (not recorded which). CDR3 protein: CSAGWGGGEETQYF. The CDR3, as DNA: TGCAGTGCTGGATGGGGTGGGGGGGAGGAGACCCAGTACTTC.